This T cell receptor (beta chain) is drawn from a study of shared clonotypes between healthy human individuals. Naive CD8 cells lacked CD45RO, underwent positive selection for CCR7 and left out terminally differentiated effector memory CD45RA+ cells. An approximately 200 ng quantity of DNA, 30,000 to 35,000 T cell genomes, went into the sorted-subset replicate PCRs. Data came from immunoSEQ multiplex PCR; TCRdb stores just in-frame clones and leaves some out. Of hundreds of thousands of clones in the sample, about 95% are singletons; the top ten hold 0.11%. The CDR3 totals 15 residues. In germline, CDR1 is SGHDT, CDR2 YYEEEE. The junction had 5 bases not matched to a gene; V was cut back by 1 base and J by 3 bases. This clone was counted a single time.

V is TRBV5-6 and J is TRBJ2-7; 9 bases are a match to TRBD1. This TCR was recovered from a woman aged 25 to 45 in good health. The sample consisted of naive CD8+ T cells sorted from blood. CDR3 DNA: TGTGCCAGCAGCTTGCGACCGGACAGGGGCTACGAGCAGTACTTC. Translation: CASSLRPDRGYEQYF.